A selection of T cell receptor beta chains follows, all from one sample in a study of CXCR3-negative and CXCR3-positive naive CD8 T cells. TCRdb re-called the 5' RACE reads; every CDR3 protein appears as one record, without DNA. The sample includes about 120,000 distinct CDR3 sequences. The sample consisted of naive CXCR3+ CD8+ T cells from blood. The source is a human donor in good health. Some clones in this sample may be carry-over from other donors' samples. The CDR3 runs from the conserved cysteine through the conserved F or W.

CDR3 protein: CSVLAGGGYEQYF
J gene: TRBJ2-7
V gene: TRBV29-1

CDR3 protein: CASSIGDRGSNEQFF
J gene: TRBJ2-1
V gene: TRBV19

CDR3 protein: CASRILAGRQFF
J gene: TRBJ2-1
V gene: TRBV12-2

CDR3 protein: CSAAGQGEWGYTF
J gene: TRBJ1-2
V gene: TRBV20-1

CDR3 protein: CASSHRPATNEKLFF
J gene: TRBJ1-4
V gene: TRBV28

CDR3 protein: CASSMGRWYEQYF
J gene: TRBJ2-7
V gene: TRBV27

CDR3 protein: CASRPGVLGGYEQYF
J gene: TRBJ2-7
V gene: TRBV28

CDR3 protein: CASSLERVYYEQYF
J gene: TRBJ2-7
V gene: TRBV5-5

CDR3 protein: CASSLWGRDTDTQYF
J gene: TRBJ2-3
V gene: TRBV11-2

CDR3 protein: CASSQDVGRGLNYGYTF
J gene: TRBJ1-2
V gene: TRBV4-1

CDR3 protein: CASSATQFGSYNEQFF
J gene: TRBJ2-1
V gene: TRBV5-1

CDR3 protein: CSATGAIDTQYF
J gene: TRBJ2-3
V gene: TRBV29-1

CDR3 protein: CASSDRGGEKLFF
J gene: TRBJ1-4
V gene: TRBV6-6

CDR3 protein: CASSYSGGTGEGFF
J gene: TRBJ2-1
V gene: TRBV6-6

CDR3 protein: CSVVGPSGRAGEQFF
J gene: TRBJ2-1
V gene: TRBV29-1

CDR3 protein: CASSLGQGPYGYTF
J gene: TRBJ1-2
V gene: TRBV28

CDR3 protein: CASSLTPRERNF
J gene: TRBJ2-5
V gene: TRBV14

CDR3 protein: CSAEGLDSSYNEQFF
J gene: TRBJ2-1
V gene: TRBV29-1

CDR3 protein: CASSLSRASGSNEQFF
J gene: TRBJ2-1
V gene: TRBV27

CDR3 protein: CASSLAPDGELFF
J gene: TRBJ2-2
V gene: TRBV7-8

CDR3 protein: CASGLGDRFADTQYF
J gene: TRBJ2-3
V gene: TRBV12-5

CDR3 protein: CASSVDTGNYGYTF
J gene: TRBJ1-2
V gene: TRBV9

CDR3 protein: CASSLALGGEQYF
J gene: TRBJ2-7
V gene: TRBV7-2

CDR3 protein: CASCTSGTTDTQYF
J gene: TRBJ2-3
V gene: TRBV7-9

CDR3 protein: CASSVSGTLYEQYF
J gene: TRBJ2-7
V gene: TRBV28

CDR3 protein: CASSYVSQGASGDTQYF
J gene: TRBJ2-3
V gene: TRBV7-3

CDR3 protein: CASSYFDPQLEELFF
J gene: TRBJ2-2
V gene: TRBV6-2/TRBV6-3